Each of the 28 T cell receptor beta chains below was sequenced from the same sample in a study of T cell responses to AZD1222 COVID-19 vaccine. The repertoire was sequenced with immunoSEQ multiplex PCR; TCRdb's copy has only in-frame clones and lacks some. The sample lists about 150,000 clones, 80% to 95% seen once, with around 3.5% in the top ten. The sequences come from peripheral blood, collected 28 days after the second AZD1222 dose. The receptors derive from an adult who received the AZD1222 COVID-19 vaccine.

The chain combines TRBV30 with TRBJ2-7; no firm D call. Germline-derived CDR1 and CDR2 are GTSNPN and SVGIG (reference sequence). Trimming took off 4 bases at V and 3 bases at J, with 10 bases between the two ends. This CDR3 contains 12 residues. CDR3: CAWTPGRYEQYF. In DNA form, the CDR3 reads TGTGCCTGGACCCCAGGTCGCTACGAGCAGTACTTC.

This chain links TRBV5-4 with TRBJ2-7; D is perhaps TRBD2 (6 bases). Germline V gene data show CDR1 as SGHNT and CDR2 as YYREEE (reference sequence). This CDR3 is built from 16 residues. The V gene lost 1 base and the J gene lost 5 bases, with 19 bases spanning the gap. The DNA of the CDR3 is TGTGCCAGCAGCTTGCCTCTAGCGCACGAGGGCCACGAGCAGTACTTC. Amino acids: CASSLPLAHEGHEQYF.

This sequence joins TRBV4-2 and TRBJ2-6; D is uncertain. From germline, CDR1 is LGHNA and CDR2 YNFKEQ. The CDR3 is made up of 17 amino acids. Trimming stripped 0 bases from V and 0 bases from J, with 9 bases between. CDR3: CASSQDPSGSGANVLTF. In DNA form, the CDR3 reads TGTGCCAGCAGCCAAGACCCCTCCGGCTCTGGGGCCAACGTCCTGACTTTC.

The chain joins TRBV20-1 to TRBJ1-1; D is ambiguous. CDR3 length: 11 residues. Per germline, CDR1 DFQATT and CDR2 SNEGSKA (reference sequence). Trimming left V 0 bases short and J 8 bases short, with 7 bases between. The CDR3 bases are TGCAGTGCTAGAGATGTAGGGGAAGCTTTCTTT. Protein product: CSARDVGEAFF.

The CDR3: CASSGRTGGYNEQFF. In DNA, the CDR3 is TGTGCCAGCAGCGGAAGGACAGGGGGCTACAATGAGCAGTTCTTC. The chain recombines TRBV9 with TRBJ2-1, with 10 positions matching TRBD1. The germline CDR1 and CDR2 sequences are SGDLS and YYNGEE. This CDR3 comprises 15 residues. V was clipped by 3 bases and J by 3 bases; unmatched bases: 3.

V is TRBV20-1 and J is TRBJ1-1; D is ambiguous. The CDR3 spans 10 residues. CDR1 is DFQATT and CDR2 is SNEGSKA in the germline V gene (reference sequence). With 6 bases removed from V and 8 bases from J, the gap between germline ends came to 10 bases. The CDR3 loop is CSAHIPEAFF. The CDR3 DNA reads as TGCAGTGCACATATCCCCGAAGCTTTCTTT.

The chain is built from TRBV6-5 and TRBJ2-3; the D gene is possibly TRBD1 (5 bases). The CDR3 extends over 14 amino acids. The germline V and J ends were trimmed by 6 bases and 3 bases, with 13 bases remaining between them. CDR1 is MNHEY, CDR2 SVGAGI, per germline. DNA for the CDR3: TGTGCCAGCAGGAGGCAGGGTGGGACAGATACGCAGTATTTT. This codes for CASRRQGGTDTQYF.

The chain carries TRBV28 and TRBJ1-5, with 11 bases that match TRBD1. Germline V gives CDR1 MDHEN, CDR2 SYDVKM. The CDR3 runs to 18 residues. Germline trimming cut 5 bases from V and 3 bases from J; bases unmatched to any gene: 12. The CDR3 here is CASSPVPGQGGFNQPQHF. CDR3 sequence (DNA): TGTGCCAGCAGTCCAGTCCCGGGACAGGGGGGCTTCAATCAGCCCCAGCATTTT.

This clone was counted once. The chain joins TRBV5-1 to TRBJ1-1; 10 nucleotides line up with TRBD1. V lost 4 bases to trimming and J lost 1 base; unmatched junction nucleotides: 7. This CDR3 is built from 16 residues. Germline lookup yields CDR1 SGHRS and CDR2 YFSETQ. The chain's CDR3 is CASSGRQGAQNTEAFF. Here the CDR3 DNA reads TGCGCCAGCAGCGGACGACAGGGGGCCCAGAACACTGAAGCTTTCTTT.

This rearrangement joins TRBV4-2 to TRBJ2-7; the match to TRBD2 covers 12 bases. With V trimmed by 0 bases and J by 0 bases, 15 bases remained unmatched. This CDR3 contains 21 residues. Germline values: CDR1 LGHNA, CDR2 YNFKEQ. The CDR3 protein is CASSQERGLAGGPLSSYEQYF. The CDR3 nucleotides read TGTGCCAGCAGCCAAGAGAGGGGACTAGCGGGCGGACCACTCAGCTCCTACGAGCAGTACTTC.

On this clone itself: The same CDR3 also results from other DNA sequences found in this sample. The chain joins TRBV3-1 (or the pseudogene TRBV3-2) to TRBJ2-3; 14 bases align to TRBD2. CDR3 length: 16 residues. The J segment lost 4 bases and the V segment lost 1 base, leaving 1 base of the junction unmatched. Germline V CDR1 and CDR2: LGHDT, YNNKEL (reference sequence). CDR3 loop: CASSQGLAGGADTQYF. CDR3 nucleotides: TGTGCCAGCAGCCAAGGACTAGCGGGAGGGGCAGATACGCAGTATTTT.

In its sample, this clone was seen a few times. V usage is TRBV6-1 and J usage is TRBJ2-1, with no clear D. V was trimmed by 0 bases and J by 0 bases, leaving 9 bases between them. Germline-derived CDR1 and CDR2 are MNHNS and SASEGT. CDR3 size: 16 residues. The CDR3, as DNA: TGTGCCAGCAGTGAAGCCGGCGAAGGCTCCTACAATGAGCAGTTCTTC. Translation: CASSEAGEGSYNEQFF.

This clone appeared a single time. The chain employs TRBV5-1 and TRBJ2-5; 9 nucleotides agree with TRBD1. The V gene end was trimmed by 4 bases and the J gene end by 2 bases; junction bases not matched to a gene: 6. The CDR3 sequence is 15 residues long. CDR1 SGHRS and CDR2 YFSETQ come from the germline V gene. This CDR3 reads CASSPGTGPQETQYF. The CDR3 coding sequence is TGCGCCAGCAGCCCTGGGACAGGGCCGCAAGAGACCCAGTACTTC.

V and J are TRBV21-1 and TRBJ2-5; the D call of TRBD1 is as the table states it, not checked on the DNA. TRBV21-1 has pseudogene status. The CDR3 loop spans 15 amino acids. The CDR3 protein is CASSPRDRAQETQYF. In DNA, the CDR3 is TGTGCCAGCAGCCCCAGGGACAGGGCCCAAGAGACCCAGTACTTC.

The CDR3 spells CASSYVRQETQYF. The DNA of the CDR3 is TGTGCCAGCAGTTACGTCAGGCAAGAGACCCAGTACTTC. The rearrangement joins TRBV6-5 to TRBJ2-5; D uncertain. This CDR3 has 13 residues. Deletions cut 2 bases from V and 2 bases from J, with 6 bases between. Germline V gives CDR1 MNHEY, CDR2 SVGAGI.

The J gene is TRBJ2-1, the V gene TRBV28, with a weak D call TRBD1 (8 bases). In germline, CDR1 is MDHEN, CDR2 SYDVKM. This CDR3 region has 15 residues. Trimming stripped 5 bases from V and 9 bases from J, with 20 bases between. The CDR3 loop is CASSPRGAGGLEQFF. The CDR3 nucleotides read TGTGCCAGCAGTCCCCGGGGGGCAGGGGGCCTTGAGCAGTTCTTC.

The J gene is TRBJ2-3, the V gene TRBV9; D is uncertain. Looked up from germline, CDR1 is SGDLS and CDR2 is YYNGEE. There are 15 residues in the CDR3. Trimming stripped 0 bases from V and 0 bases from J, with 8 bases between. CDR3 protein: CASSVEGSSTDTQYF. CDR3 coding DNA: TGTGCCAGCAGCGTAGAAGGCAGCAGCACAGATACGCAGTATTTT.

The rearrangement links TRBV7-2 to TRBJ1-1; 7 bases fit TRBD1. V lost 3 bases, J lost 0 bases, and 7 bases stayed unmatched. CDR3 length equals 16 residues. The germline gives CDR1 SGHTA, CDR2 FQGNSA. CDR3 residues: CASSLPQGGLNTEAFF. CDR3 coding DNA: TGTGCCAGCAGCTTGCCCCAGGGGGGTCTGAACACTGAAGCTTTCTTT.

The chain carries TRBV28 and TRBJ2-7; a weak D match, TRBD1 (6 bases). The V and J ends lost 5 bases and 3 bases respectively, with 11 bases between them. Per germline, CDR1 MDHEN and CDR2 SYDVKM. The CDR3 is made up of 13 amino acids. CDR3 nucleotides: TGTGCCAGCAGTCTCGACAGGATCTACGAGCAGTACTTC. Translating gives CASSLDRIYEQYF.

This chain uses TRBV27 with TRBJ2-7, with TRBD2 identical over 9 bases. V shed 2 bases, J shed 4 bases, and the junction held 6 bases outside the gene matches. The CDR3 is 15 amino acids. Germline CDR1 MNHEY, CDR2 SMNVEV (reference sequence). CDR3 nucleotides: TGTGCCAGCAGTTTAGCGCTAGCGGGACCTTACGAGCAGTACTTC. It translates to CASSLALAGPYEQYF.

DNA of the CDR3: TGCGCCAGCAGCTTATTGGACCGGTGGAGGGTCAATCAGCCCCAGCATTTT. It encodes CASSLLDRWRVNQPQHF. The J gene is TRBJ1-5, the V gene TRBV5-1; D is undetermined. From germline, CDR1 is SGHRS and CDR2 YFSETQ. V lost 2 bases and J lost 3, with 18 bases in between. CDR3 length: 17 residues.

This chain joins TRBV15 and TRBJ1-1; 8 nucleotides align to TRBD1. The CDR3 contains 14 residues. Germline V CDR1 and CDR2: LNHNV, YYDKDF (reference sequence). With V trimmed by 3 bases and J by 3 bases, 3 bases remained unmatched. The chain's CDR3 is CATSRDRDYTEAFF. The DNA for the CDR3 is TGTGCCACCAGCAGGGACAGGGACTACACTGAAGCTTTCTTT.

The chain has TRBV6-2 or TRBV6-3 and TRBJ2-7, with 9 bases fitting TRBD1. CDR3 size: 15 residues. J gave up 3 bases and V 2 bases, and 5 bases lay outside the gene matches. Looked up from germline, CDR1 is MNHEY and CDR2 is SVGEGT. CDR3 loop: CASSYPGQGGYEQYF. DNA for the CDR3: TGTGCCAGCAGTTACCCGGGACAGGGTGGCTACGAGCAGTACTTC.

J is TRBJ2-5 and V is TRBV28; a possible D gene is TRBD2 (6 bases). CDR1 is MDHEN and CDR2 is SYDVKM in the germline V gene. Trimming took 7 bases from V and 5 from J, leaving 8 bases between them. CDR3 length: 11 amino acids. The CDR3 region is CASTAGETQYF. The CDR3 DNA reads TGTGCCAGCACCGCGGGGGAGACCCAGTACTTC.

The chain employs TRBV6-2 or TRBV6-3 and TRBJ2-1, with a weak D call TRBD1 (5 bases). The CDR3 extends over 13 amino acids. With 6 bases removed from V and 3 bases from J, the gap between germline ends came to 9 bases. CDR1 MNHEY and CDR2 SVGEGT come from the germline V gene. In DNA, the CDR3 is TGTGCCAGCAGCTTGACAGTCTACAATGAGCAGTTCTTC. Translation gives CASSLTVYNEQFF.

As DNA, the CDR3 is TGTGCCAGTAGTCCCTTAGTGAGTACCTATAGCAATCAGCCCCAGCATTTT. Encoded protein: CASSPLVSTYSNQPQHF. V gene TRBV19 combines with J gene TRBJ1-5; D unclear. V was trimmed by 5 bases and J by 0 bases, leaving 17 bases between them. The germline V gene has CDR1 LNHDA and CDR2 SQIVND (reference sequence). This CDR3 comprises 17 residues.

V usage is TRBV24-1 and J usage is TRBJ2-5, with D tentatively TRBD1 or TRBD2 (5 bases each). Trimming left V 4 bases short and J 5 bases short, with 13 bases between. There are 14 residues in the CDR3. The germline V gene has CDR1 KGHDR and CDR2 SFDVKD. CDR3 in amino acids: CATSDQGREETQYF. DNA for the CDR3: TGTGCCACCAGTGACCAGGGAAGGGAGGAGACCCAGTACTTC.

This CDR3 reads CATALGMEKTDTQYF. CDR3 DNA: TGTGCCACCGCCTTGGGGATGGAAAAAACAGATACGCAGTATTTT. The rearrangement uses TRBV10-3 and TRBJ2-3; no firm D call. The germline CDR1 and CDR2 sequences are ENHRY and SYGVKD. V lost 10 bases and J 3 bases, leaving 20 bases between the germline ends. The CDR3 spans 15 residues.